This note documents a single T cell receptor (beta chain) sequence. Its antigen is currently unknown. Germline CDR1 is MNHEY and CDR2 is SVGAGI. The CDR3 contains 15 residues. J gave up 3 bases and V 7 bases, and 5 bases lay outside the gene matches. cDNA serving as the sequencing template came from extracted, reverse transcribed RNA. The protocol was immunoSEQ multiplex PCR, while the TCRdb copy is restricted to in-frame clones and leaves out a portion. Here the sample spans about 120,000 clones, roughly 50% being singletons. Treatment here: oral pan-JAK inhibitor, 5-10 mg twice daily. This record belongs to a study of CD8+ T cells in alopecia areata. On the study more broadly: A regimen of oral tofacitinib, 5 to 10 mg twice daily, was given to treated patients.

Findings of the study overall: Whereas mice showed it more clearly, TCR sharing across patients was murkier, possibly because of HLA. Scalp clonality and expanded CD8+ clones among the top 100 were significantly decreased by tofacitinib. Normal skin contains resident alphabeta T cells, and these are also sequenced in scalp samples.

This sample comprised CD8+ T cells sorted from blood, obtained at week 24, from a patient treated with tofacitinib. The origin of this receptor is a human donor with alopecia areata. The chain recombines TRBV6-5 with TRBJ2-5, with 13 bases matching TRBD2. CDR3 loop: CASTSGLAGKETQYF. The DNA for the CDR3 is TGTGCCAGCACCTCGGGACTAGCGGGGAAAGAGACCCAGTACTTC.